The sequence of this TCR beta chain was determined in a study of blood T cell repertoires in COVID-19. About the study: Some COVID-19 samples were acute and others convalescent; all came from the United States, Italy and Spain. The analysed material was cDNA or gDNA that came from T cells, B-cell-depleted T cells, or PBMCs.

While infection was still active, Seattle patients were enrolled and then followed longitudinally. In the authors' workflow: Reference gene primer amplification gave estimated nucleated cell counts. Clones were read by immunoSEQ multiplex PCR, and TCRdb kept only the in-frame ones, dropping some. V and J calls and clone size are given by that table; D and trimming were obtained from the DNA. The top ten hold 7.5% of the sample, which has some 250,000 clones, roughly four fifths seen once. Input material: peripheral blood. The clonotype originates from an elderly woman with COVID-19, enrolled during active disease.

This chain's CDR3 is CASSQGAGKNTGELFF. CDR3 bases: TGTGCCAGCAGCCAAGGGGCCGGGAAGAACACCGGGGAGCTGTTTTTT. The J gene is TRBJ2-2, the V gene TRBV4-2; a possible D gene is TRBD2 (5 bases). V was clipped by 1 base and J by 1 base, with 10 bases between them. CDR1 and CDR2 from the germline V gene are LGHNA and YNFKEQ. The CDR3 loop spans 16 amino acids.